A single sample gave rise to the 30 T cell receptor beta chains below, sequenced in a study of cytotoxic CD8 clonotypes in ibrutinib-treated CLL. Clones were sequenced by immunoSEQ multiplex PCR, and TCRdb holds only the in-frame ones, with some missing. Of over 200,000 clones in the sample, 79% were seen once. Sequencing used PBMCs, obtained after 12 months of ibrutinib treatment. These receptors all stem from a human donor with chronic lymphocytic leukemia.

The rearrangement links TRBV29-1 to TRBJ1-2, with D possibly TRBD1 on 5 matching bases. The CDR3 sequence is 12 residues long. V was cut by 3 bases and J by 7 bases, with 12 bases left in between. CDR1 and CDR2 (germline): SQVTM, ANQGSEA. The CDR3 sequence is CSVDTGDPGYTF. In DNA, the CDR3 is TGCAGCGTTGATACAGGCGACCCTGGCTACACCTTC.

J is TRBJ1-5 and V is TRBV27, with D unresolved. Per the germline V gene, CDR1 is MNHEY and CDR2 is SMNVEV (reference sequence). This CDR3 is 15 amino acids long. V was cut by 5 bases and J by 0 bases, with 11 bases left in between. CDR3 region: CASSPWGYSNQPQHF. The CDR3 coding sequence is TGTGCCAGCAGTCCCTGGGGATATAGCAATCAGCCCCAGCATTTT.

The chain joins TRBV5-5 to TRBJ2-7; no clear D. The CDR3 length is 13 residues. V was clipped by 0 bases and J by 4 bases, with 8 bases between them. Germline V lookup: CDR1 SGHKS, CDR2 YYEKEE (reference sequence). The DNA of the CDR3 is TGTGCCAGCAGCTTGGTGGGCACATACGAGCAGTACTTC. Translation gives CASSLVGTYEQYF.

Comments on this clone: The same CDR3 is also encoded by other DNA sequences in this sample. The J gene is TRBJ2-7, the V gene TRBV18, with no clear D. Between the trimmed V and J ends, which lost 3 bases and 4 bases, there was a span of 4 bases. Per the germline V gene, CDR1 is KGHSH and CDR2 is LQKENI. The length of the CDR3 is 11 residues. For the CDR3, the DNA is TGTGCCAGCTCACCGGGGTACGAGCAGTACTTC. It translates to CASSPGYEQYF. Full variable domain (missing parts from reference TRBV18 and TRBJ2-7): NAGVMQNPRHLVRRRGQEARLRCSPMKGHSHVYWYRQLPEEGLKFMVYLQKENIIDESGMPKERFSAEFPKEGPSILRIQQVVRGDSAAYFCASSPGYEQYFGPGTRLTVT.

This clone showed up just once. The CDR3 DNA reads as TGTGCCAGCGGCGCCGACAGGGTCTCTGGAAACACCATATATTTT. Protein product: CASGADRVSGNTIYF. V is TRBV7-2 and J is TRBJ1-3; 7 bases map to TRBD1. V lost 8 bases, J lost 0 bases, and 7 bases stayed unmatched. The CDR3 is 15 residues long. Germline V lookup: CDR1 SGHTA, CDR2 FQGNSA.

Points on this clone: The junction differs from germline at one of its ends, possibly a read error. The rearrangement uses TRBV6-5 and TRBJ1-1, with a possible D match to TRBD1 (6 bases). The CDR3 contains 13 residues. CDR1 and CDR2 from the germline V gene are MNHEY and SVGAGI. CDR3 nucleotide sequence: TGTGCCAGCAGTTACTCCCGGGACACGGTGGTTCTCTTT. The encoded protein is CASSYSRDTVVLF.

The J gene is TRBJ2-1, the V gene TRBV28; 8 nucleotides agree with TRBD2. J lost 11 bases, V lost 6 bases, and 15 bases had no gene match. CDR3 length equals 15 residues. Germline V lookup: CDR1 MDHEN, CDR2 SYDVKM. CDR3 in amino acids: CASSSALAGKMKQFF. The CDR3 DNA reads as TGTGCCAGCAGCTCGGCCCTAGCGGGCAAGATGAAGCAGTTCTTC.

The V and J genes are TRBV6-1 and TRBJ1-1, with 7 positions matching TRBD1. The CDR3 contains 15 residues. Germline-derived CDR1 and CDR2 are MNHNS and SASEGT. The ends lost 10 bases at V and 5 bases at J; junction bases unmatched: 16. The CDR3 DNA follows: TGTGCCACTACCGGGACAGTCGTCGTTCGGACTGAAGCTTTCTTT. Translated, it gives CATTGTVVVRTEAFF.

The chain couples TRBV10-3 to TRBJ1-6, with D possibly being TRBD1 (6 bases). The CDR3 is 16 residues long. V dropped 6 bases and J dropped 6 bases, with 18 bases sitting between them. CDR1 is ENHRY and CDR2 is SYGVKD in the germline V gene. CDR3 sequence reads: CAISPTAGQSNSPLHF. In DNA, the CDR3 is TGTGCCATCAGCCCCACGGCAGGACAGAGTAATTCACCCCTCCACTTT.

This chain connects TRBV5-1 to TRBJ2-3; D is perhaps TRBD2 (6 bases). The length of the CDR3 is 15 residues. Trimming shortened V by 4 bases and J by 3 bases, and 15 bases separated the two germline ends. Germline V CDR1 and CDR2: SGHRS, YFSETQ. The DNA for the CDR3 is TGCGCCAGCAGCCCTACCGGGACTCAGACAGATACGCAGTATTTT. Encoded protein: CASSPTGTQTDTQYF.

The chain combines TRBV6-5 with TRBJ1-1; D is perhaps TRBD1 (5 bases). V was shortened by 6 bases and J by 6 bases, with 14 bases between the two germline ends. The germline V gene has CDR1 MNHEY and CDR2 SVGAGI. The CDR3 loop spans 13 amino acids. CDR3 nucleotides: TGTGCCAGCAGCCCCGGGGGTTCACCTGAAGCTTTCTTT. Its protein is CASSPGGSPEAFF.

The genes are TRBV5-4 and TRBJ1-2; 8 bases match TRBD1. Trimming took 2 bases from V and 7 from J; bases not matched to a gene: 10. The CDR3 length is 15 residues. Germline CDR1 reads SGHNT; CDR2 reads YYREEE (reference sequence). CDR3 DNA: TGTGCCAGCAGCTTAGAAGACAGGGGAATAGGTGGCTACACCTTC. Protein sequence: CASSLEDRGIGGYTF. The full variable domain, its missing parts supplied by reference TRBV5-4 and TRBJ1-2, is ETGVTQSPTHLIKTRGQQVTLRCSSQSGHNTVSWYQQALGQGPQFIFQYYREEENGRGNFPPRFSGLQFPNYSSELNVNALELDDSALYLCASSLEDRGIGGYTFGSGTRLTVV.

CDR3 sequence reads: CASSLGQGSRNEQFF. Written as DNA, the CDR3 is TGTGCCAGTAGTTTAGGACAGGGGTCTCGAAATGAGCAGTTCTTC. The rearrangement links TRBV19 to TRBJ2-1, with 9 bases aligning to TRBD1. The CDR3 has 15 residues. Germline CDR1 reads LNHDA; CDR2 reads SQIVND (reference sequence). V gave up 5 bases and J gave up 7 bases; unmatched junction bases: 9.

This sequence joins TRBV5-1 and TRBJ2-2, with 8 positions matching TRBD1. Per germline, CDR1 SGHRS and CDR2 YFSETQ. Trimming took 4 bases from V and 1 from J; bases not matched to a gene: 9. The CDR3 sequence is 17 residues long. The CDR3 DNA reads TGCGCCAGCAGCCGACAAGGGACAGGTGTGAACACCGGGGAGCTGTTTTTT. Its protein is CASSRQGTGVNTGELFF.

V is TRBV4-2 and J is TRBJ1-4; TRBD1 agrees at 10 bases. V shed 0 bases, J shed 7 bases, and the junction held 5 bases outside the gene matches. From germline, CDR1 is LGHNA and CDR2 YNFKEQ. CDR3 length: 16 residues. This chain's CDR3 is CASSQDVGQGGEKLFF. For the CDR3, the DNA is TGTGCCAGCAGCCAAGATGTAGGACAGGGGGGTGAAAAACTGTTTTTT.

The rearrangement uses TRBV27 and TRBJ1-1, with a weak D call TRBD1 (6 bases). CDR1 and CDR2 (germline): MNHEY, SMNVEV (reference sequence). V gave up 6 bases and J gave up 1 base, with 15 bases separating them. The CDR3 sequence is 15 residues long. DNA of the CDR3: TGTGCCAGCAGAGCAAGACAGGCTAAGAACACTGAAGCTTTCTTT. It is translated as CASRARQAKNTEAFF.

The chain joins TRBV18 to TRBJ1-4; D is unresolved. The CDR3 sequence is 16 residues long. The germline gives CDR1 KGHSH, CDR2 LQKENI. Trimming removed 6 bases from V and 0 bases from J, with 14 bases in between. CDR3 amino acids: CASSPRVPSTNEKLFF. The CDR3 coding sequence is TGTGCCAGCTCTCCCAGAGTCCCTTCAACTAATGAAAAACTGTTTTTT.

The chain is built from TRBV7-8 and TRBJ1-1; no firm D call. Germline CDR1 is SGHVS and CDR2 is FQNEAQ. The CDR3 sequence is 12 residues long. Deletions cut 6 bases from V and 3 bases from J, with 8 bases between. CDR3 residues: CASRDGYTEAFF. CDR3 nucleotide sequence: TGTGCCAGCAGAGACGGTTACACTGAAGCTTTCTTT. The whole variable domain, filled in from reference TRBV7-8 and TRBJ1-1, reads GAGVSQSPRYKVAKRGQDVALRCDPISGHVSLFWYQQALGQGPEFLTYFQNEAQLDKSGLPSDRFFAERPEGSVSTLKIQRTQQEDSAVYLCASRDGYTEAFFGQGTRLTVV.

In the case of this clone: The germline gene is not matched at one end of the junction; a read error may be the cause. This chain connects TRBV5-1 to TRBJ1-4; 9 bases match TRBD1. The CDR3 runs 14 residues. Germline CDR1 is SGHRS and CDR2 is YFSETQ. The CDR3 DNA follows: TGCGCCAGCAGTTTGGGACAGGGCGGGGAAAAACTGTTTTTT. This sequence encodes CASSLGQGGEKLFF.

There are a few counts of this clone. The gene calls are TRBV11-2 and TRBJ1-2; weak D call: TRBD1 (5 bases). Germline CDR1 and CDR2: SGHAT and FQNNGV. Between the trimmed V and J ends, which lost 5 bases and 2 bases, there was a span of 9 bases. This CDR3 region has 13 residues. The CDR3 nucleotides are TGTGCCAGCAGCCGTGACAGAAACTATGGCTACACCTTC. It codes for CASSRDRNYGYTF. Drawing the rest from reference TRBV11-2 and TRBJ1-2, the complete variable domain is EAGVAQSPRYKIIEKRQSVAFWCNPISGHATLYWYQQILGQGPKLLIQFQNNGVVDDSQLPKDRFSAERLKGVDSTLKIQPAKLEDSAVYLCASSRDRNYGYTFGSGTRLTVV.

CDR3 sequence: CASSLGREGTDTQYF. The CDR3 nucleotides read TGTGCCAGCAGCTTAGGACGGGAAGGCACAGATACGCAGTATTTT. The chain joins TRBV11-3 to TRBJ2-3, with D maybe TRBD2 (5 bases). The CDR3 contains 15 residues. V gave up 1 base and J gave up 1 base, with 9 bases separating them. Germline CDR1 reads SGHNT; CDR2 reads YENEEA.

The chain couples TRBV6-1 to TRBJ1-5, with 8 bases lining up with TRBD1. The CDR3 spans 15 residues. V trimming: 2 bases; J trimming: 7 bases; junction bases outside the gene matches: 7. CDR1 and CDR2 from the germline V gene are MNHNS and SASEGT. In nucleotides, the CDR3 is TGTGCCAGCAGTGAATATGGACAGGGCGGGCAGCCCCAGCATTTT. It translates to CASSEYGQGGQPQHF.

Note on this clone: Additional DNA sequences in this sample encode the identical CDR3. This rearrangement joins TRBV7-8 to TRBJ2-3; D possibly uses TRBD1 or TRBD2 (5 bases each). Germline CDR1 SGHVS, CDR2 FQNEAQ. The CDR3 sequence is 13 residues long. Trimming shortened V by 3 bases and J by 1 base, and 5 bases separated the two germline ends. Here the CDR3 DNA reads TGTGCCAGCAGCTTGGGGGGCACAGATACGCAGTATTTT. Its translation is CASSLGGTDTQYF. Looking up the rest from reference TRBV7-8 and TRBJ2-3 gives the full variable domain: GAGVSQSPRYKVAKRGQDVALRCDPISGHVSLFWYQQALGQGPEFLTYFQNEAQLDKSGLPSDRFFAERPEGSVSTLKIQRTQQEDSAVYLCASSLGGTDTQYFGPGTRLTVL.

V usage is TRBV6-5 and J usage is TRBJ2-7; tentative D call: TRBD2 (5 bases). Germline CDR1 reads MNHEY; CDR2 reads SVGAGI. There are 14 residues in the CDR3. Deletions cut 6 bases from V and 3 bases from J, with 15 bases between. This CDR3 is CASSPGVLHYEQYF. In nucleotides, the CDR3 is TGTGCCAGCAGCCCCGGGGTCCTACACTACGAGCAGTACTTC.

The rearrangement joins TRBV5-1 to TRBJ1-2; the D gene is possibly TRBD1 (5 bases). CDR3 length equals 18 residues. V gave up 0 bases and J gave up 8 bases, with 26 bases separating them. Germline-derived CDR1 and CDR2 are SGHRS and YFSETQ. CDR3 in DNA: TGCGCCAGCAGCTTGGCCATTGCGCCCACCGGGACCGAGTGGGGCTACACCTTC. This translates into CASSLAIAPTGTEWGYTF. The variable domain in full, completed from reference TRBV5-1 and TRBJ1-2, reads KAGVTQTPRYLIKTRGQQVTLSCSPISGHRSVSWYQQTPGQGLQFLFEYFSETQRNKGNFPGRFSGRQFSNSRSEMNVSTLELGDSALYLCASSLAIAPTGTEWGYTFGSGTRLTVV.

V usage is TRBV11-2 and J usage is TRBJ2-5, with D possibly being TRBD1 (6 bases). Germline CDR1 SGHAT, CDR2 FQNNGV. V dropped 5 bases and J dropped 7 bases, with 14 bases sitting between them. This CDR3 spans 13 amino acids. The CDR3 spells CASSPRGTGTQYF. The DNA for the CDR3 is TGTGCCAGCAGCCCCAGGGGTACGGGGACCCAGTACTTC.

The chain couples TRBV6-5 to TRBJ1-4; D gene uncertain. Per the germline V gene, CDR1 is MNHEY and CDR2 is SVGAGI. Trimming shortened V by 4 bases and J by 7 bases, and 10 bases separated the two germline ends. This CDR3 is 13 amino acids long. The CDR3 here is CASSSWAVEKLFF. CDR3 DNA: TGTGCCAGCAGTTCCTGGGCGGTTGAAAAACTGTTTTTT.

The J gene is TRBJ2-5, the V gene TRBV2, with 14 bases identical to TRBD2. Per germline, CDR1 SNHLY and CDR2 FYNNEI. The V gene end was trimmed by 4 bases and the J gene end by 2 bases; junction bases not matched to a gene: 6. The CDR3 sequence is 17 residues long. In DNA, the CDR3 is TGTGCCAGCAGTGTTTGGACTAGCGGGGGGACACAAGAGACCCAGTACTTC. It translates to CASSVWTSGGTQETQYF.

V gene TRBV28 combines with J gene TRBJ1-2; 9 bases are a match to TRBD1. The germline gives CDR1 MDHEN, CDR2 SYDVKM. This CDR3 region has 14 residues. V lost 11 bases and J lost 8; bases outside the gene matches: 15. CDR3 sequence reads: CASLPGQGRIGYTF. CDR3 DNA sequence: TGTGCCTCGCTGCCGGGACAGGGACGGATCGGCTACACCTTC.

The chain uses TRBV6-5 and TRBJ2-3; 7 nucleotides line up with TRBD2. The CDR3 sequence is 15 residues long. V was clipped by 2 bases and J by 2 bases; unmatched bases: 4. Germline-derived CDR1 and CDR2 are MNHEY and SVGAGI. CDR3 in amino acids: CASSYGLAVTDTQYF. CDR3 in DNA: TGTGCCAGCAGTTACGGCCTAGCGGTCACAGATACGCAGTATTTT.